This entry lists 20 T cell receptor beta chains sequenced from one sample in a study of blood T cell repertoires in COVID-19 (dated by TCRdb to between 2020 and 2021). Library prep was done by the immunoSEQ multiplex PCR assay. TCRdb carries this immuneACCESS record with in-frame sequences only. Its versions omit some clonotypes, under half of them owing to an unresolved V gene in the studies checked, with the rest unexplained. The sample profile shows about 150,000 clones; 80% to 90% of them were found once. The ten largest make up approximately 2.8% of the sample. Sequenced: peripheral blood. The receptors derive from a woman in her sixties or seventies with active COVID-19.

This clone was seen a single time. The genes are TRBV3-1 (or the pseudogene TRBV3-2) and TRBJ2-7; 14 bases are a match to TRBD2. The germline V gene encodes CDR1 LGHDT and CDR2 YNNKEL (reference sequence). V lost 5 bases, J lost 2 bases, and 5 bases stayed unmatched. This CDR3 is 16 amino acids long. CDR3 in amino acids: CASSAGLAGDTYEQYF. The CDR3, as DNA: TGTGCCAGCAGCGCGGGACTAGCGGGAGATACCTACGAGCAGTACTTC.

The genes are TRBV5-1 and TRBJ2-1, with 13 positions matching TRBD2. V shed 0 bases, J shed 0 bases, and the junction held 9 bases outside the gene matches. CDR3 length: 20 residues. CDR1 SGHRS and CDR2 YFSETQ come from the germline V gene. In DNA, the CDR3 is TGCGCCAGCAGCTTGGTTGGGACTAGCGGGAAACGCTCCTCCTACAATGAGCAGTTCTTC. It specifies CASSLVGTSGKRSSYNEQFF.

The CDR3 DNA is TGTGCCAGCAGCCAAGATATGACTGAACAAGAGACCCAGTACTTC. Its translation: CASSQDMTEQETQYF. The chain joins TRBV14 to TRBJ2-5; D is undetermined. V was clipped by 0 bases and J by 2 bases, with 10 bases between them. CDR1 is SGHDN and CDR2 is FVKESK in the germline V gene. The CDR3 runs to 15 residues.

The CDR3 reads CASSLGIGLAGNEQFF. Here the CDR3 DNA reads TGTGCCAGCAGTTTGGGGATTGGACTAGCGGGAAATGAGCAGTTCTTC. V is TRBV28 and J is TRBJ2-1, with 12 bases that match TRBD2. The V gene's germline CDR1 is MDHEN and CDR2 SYDVKM. The CDR3 is 16 residues long. Germline trimming cut 3 bases from V and 7 bases from J; bases unmatched to any gene: 7.

CDR3 coding DNA: TGCGCCAGCAGCCAAGATATTGGGCAGGGGACAGATACGCAGTATTTT. Protein sequence: CASSQDIGQGTDTQYF. The J gene is TRBJ2-3, the V gene TRBV4-3; D perhaps matches TRBD1 (6 bases). The CDR3 is made up of 16 amino acids. Trimming left V 0 bases short and J 3 bases short, with 13 bases between. Germline CDR1 LGHNA, CDR2 YSLEER.

The chain links TRBV28 to TRBJ1-1, with D possibly being TRBD1 (6 bases). With 8 bases removed from V and 0 bases from J, the gap between germline ends came to 16 bases. The CDR3 consists of 15 residues. CDR1 is MDHEN, CDR2 SYDVKM, per germline. As DNA, the CDR3 is TGTGCCAGCCGGAAGGGGGGGACCCTGAACACTGAAGCTTTCTTT. This translates into CASRKGGTLNTEAFF.

In this sample, this clone turned up once. The chain links TRBV28 to TRBJ2-2; 7 nucleotides match TRBD2. Trimming took 3 bases from V and 9 from J; bases not matched to a gene: 7. The CDR3 length is 14 residues. Germline CDR1 and CDR2: MDHEN and SYDVKM. The CDR3 DNA is TGTGCCAGCAGTTTCGCGGGGGTCTCAAGGGAGCTGTTTTTT. It specifies CASSFAGVSRELFF. The full variable domain, its missing parts supplied by reference TRBV28 and TRBJ2-2, is DVKVTQSSRYLVKRTGEKVFLECVQDMDHENMFWYRQDPGLGLRLIYFSYDVKMKEKGDIPEGYSVSREKKERFSLILESASTNQTSMYLCASSFAGVSRELFFGEGSRLTVL.

This chain links TRBV28 with TRBJ2-1; 11 bases match TRBD2. V gave up 1 base and J gave up 6 bases; unmatched junction bases: 2. This CDR3 is built from 15 residues. Germline CDR1 and CDR2: MDHEN and SYDVKM. CDR3 coding DNA: TGTGCCAGCAGTTTATCTAGCGGGAGGATCAATGAGCAGTTCTTC. Protein product: CASSLSSGRINEQFF.

J is TRBJ2-5 and V is TRBV5-4; 9 bases map to TRBD1. Germline V gives CDR1 SGHNT, CDR2 YYREEE (reference sequence). The trim removed 5 bases at V and 1 base at J, leaving 6 bases unmatched. The CDR3 length is 15 residues. DNA for the CDR3: TGTGCCAGCAGTCCCGGACAGGGGCGCCAAGAGACCCAGTACTTC. This sequence encodes CASSPGQGRQETQYF.

Only one count was recorded for this clone. CDR3 nucleotides: TGTGCCAGCGGTACGGAAACAGGGTGGACCGGGGAGCTGTTTTTT. It translates to CASGTETGWTGELFF. This sequence joins TRBV27 and TRBJ2-2; D is possibly TRBD1 (6 bases). CDR3 length equals 15 residues. V lost 8 bases and J lost 5, with 18 bases in between. The V gene's germline CDR1 is MNHEY and CDR2 SMNVEV (reference sequence).

The chain recombines TRBV7-9 with TRBJ2-7; the match to TRBD1 covers 10 bases. This CDR3 comprises 14 residues. V gave up 3 bases and J gave up 7 bases; unmatched junction bases: 6. Germline CDR1 and CDR2: SEHNR and FQNEAQ (reference sequence). CDR3 sequence reads: CASSFGTGEGEQYF. The DNA for the CDR3 is TGTGCCAGCAGCTTTGGGACAGGGGAGGGAGAGCAGTACTTC.

This clone was detected only a few times. J is TRBJ1-1 and V is TRBV7-9, with D maybe TRBD1 (6 bases). The CDR3 covers 15 residues. Germline V lookup: CDR1 SEHNR, CDR2 FQNEAQ (reference sequence). V was shortened by 2 bases and J by 1 base, with 11 bases between the two germline ends. This CDR3 is CASSLYTGRNTEAFF. In nucleotides, the CDR3 is TGTGCCAGCAGCTTATACACAGGGCGGAACACTGAAGCTTTCTTT.

The V and J genes are TRBV7-3 and TRBJ1-1, with D unresolved. Trimming stripped 0 bases from V and 8 bases from J, with 10 bases between. Germline lookup yields CDR1 SGHTA and CDR2 FQGTGA. The CDR3 consists of 13 residues. The CDR3: CASSLTSTGEAFF. The CDR3 DNA reads as TGTGCCAGCAGCTTAACGTCGACCGGGGAAGCTTTCTTT. Full variable domain (rest looked up from reference TRBV7-3 and TRBJ1-1): GAGVSQTPSNKVTEKGKYVELRCDPISGHTALYWYRQSLGQGPEFLIYFQGTGAADDSGLPNDRFFAVRPEGSVSTLKIQRTERGDSAVYLCASSLTSTGEAFFGQGTRLTVV.

The V gene is TRBV9, the J gene TRBJ2-1, with 9 bases that match TRBD2. Germline V gene sequence: CDR1 SGDLS, CDR2 YYNGEE. The trim removed 3 bases at V and 4 bases at J, leaving 8 bases unmatched. The CDR3 consists of 16 residues. DNA for the CDR3: TGTGCCAGCAGCGAGAGGTCTAGCGGGAATTACAATGAGCAGTTCTTC. Its protein is CASSERSSGNYNEQFF. Together with reference TRBV9 and TRBJ2-1, the CDR3 gives the full variable domain: DSGVTQTPKHLITATGQRVTLRCSPRSGDLSVYWYQQSLDQGLQFLIQYYNGEERAKGNILERFSAQQFPDLHSELNLSSLELGDSALYFCASSERSSGNYNEQFFGPGTRLTVL.

The chain joins TRBV12-3 or TRBV12-4 to TRBJ1-1; 10 bases align to TRBD1. The J segment lost 11 bases and the V segment lost 8 bases, leaving 11 bases of the junction unmatched. The CDR3 length is 13 residues. Here the CDR3 DNA reads TGTGCCAGCGCCAGGGACAGGGGTGCGTGGGCTTTCTTT. Translating gives CASARDRGAWAFF.

V is TRBV7-9 and J is TRBJ2-3, with D unclear. Trimming took off 3 bases at V and 0 bases at J, with 10 bases between the two ends. There are 15 residues in the CDR3. Looked up from germline, CDR1 is SEHNR and CDR2 is FQNEAQ (reference sequence). In nucleotides, the CDR3 is TGTGCCAGCAGCTTTGCGGCGGCTAGCACAGATACGCAGTATTTT. Translating gives CASSFAAASTDTQYF.

The chain links TRBV14 to TRBJ1-6; D remains unclear. In germline, CDR1 is SGHDN, CDR2 FVKESK. This CDR3 is built from 17 residues. The V and J ends lost 0 bases and 6 bases respectively, with 15 bases between them. The CDR3 region has the DNA TGTGCCAGCAGCCAAGATAGAGCGCAAGTGGGTAATTCACCCCTCCACTTT. As protein: CASSQDRAQVGNSPLHF.

The V call is TRBV19, the J call TRBJ1-1; D gene uncertain. V was pared by 5 bases and J by 11 bases, with 15 bases between. Per germline, CDR1 LNHDA and CDR2 SQIVND (reference sequence). This CDR3 spans 12 amino acids. The CDR3 coding sequence is TGTGCCAGTAGTTCTCGGACGGGCGGGGCTTTCTTT. This encodes CASSSRTGGAFF.

This rearrangement joins TRBV6-2 or TRBV6-3 to TRBJ2-3, with 8 bases lining up with TRBD1. V shed 2 bases and J 6 bases; nucleotides not matched to a gene: 13. The CDR3 is made up of 17 amino acids. Germline V gene lookup returns CDR1 MNHEY and CDR2 SVGEGT. Written as DNA, the CDR3 is TGTGCCAGCAGTTACCTCACAGGGGGAAGAGCTAGGGATACGCAGTATTTT. Translation gives CASSYLTGGRARDTQYF.

The chain employs TRBV4-3 and TRBJ2-7; 9 bases fit TRBD1. The CDR3 runs 15 residues. The J segment lost 3 bases and the V segment lost 1 base, leaving 4 bases of the junction unmatched. The germline CDR1 and CDR2 sequences are LGHNA and YSLEER. DNA for the CDR3: TGCGCCAGCAGCCAAGTAGGGACAGGGAACTACGAGCAGTACTTC. Translating it yields CASSQVGTGNYEQYF.